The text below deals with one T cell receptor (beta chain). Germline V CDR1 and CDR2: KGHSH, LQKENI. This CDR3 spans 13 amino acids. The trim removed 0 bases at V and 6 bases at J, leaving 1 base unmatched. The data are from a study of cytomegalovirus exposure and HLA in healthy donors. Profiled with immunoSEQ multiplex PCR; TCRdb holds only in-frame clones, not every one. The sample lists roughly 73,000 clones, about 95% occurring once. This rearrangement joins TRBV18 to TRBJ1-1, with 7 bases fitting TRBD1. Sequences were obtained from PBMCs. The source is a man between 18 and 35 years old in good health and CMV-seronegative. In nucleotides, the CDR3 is TGTGCCAGCTCACCACCCGGGACAGCTGAAGCTTTCTTT. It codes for CASSPPGTAEAFF. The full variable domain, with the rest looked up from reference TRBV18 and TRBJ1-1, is NAGVMQNPRHLVRRRGQEARLRCSPMKGHSHVYWYRQLPEEGLKFMVYLQKENIIDESGMPKERFSAEFPKEGPSILRIQQVVRGDSAAYFCASSPPGTAEAFFGQGTRLTVV.